This T cell receptor (beta chain) is drawn from a study of identical twins. Overall study findings and caveats: Insertions were reduced in abundant cord blood beta clonotypes but not in memory repertoires. Out-of-frame alpha sequences common to twins exhibited an excess of low generation probability.

After template switching added a universal primer site, the resulting cDNA carried unique molecular identifiers. TCRdb reprocessed the 5' RACE reads via MiXCR and lists one record per CDR3 protein. Of around 1.7 million distinct CDR3 sequences in the sample, under 35% are singletons; the top ten hold 0.25% to 0.3%. Points on this clonotype: What it binds is not known.

Germline V gene data show CDR1 as DFQATT and CDR2 as SNEGSKA (reference sequence). There are 12 residues in the CDR3. V lost 3 bases to trimming and J lost 3 bases; unmatched junction nucleotides: 2. The receptor was derived from a newborn girl in good health. The sample comprised cord blood. The rearrangement uses TRBV20-1 and TRBJ2-7; 7 nucleotides line up with TRBD2. The CDR3 spells CSASGRFYEQYF. The CDR3 DNA follows: TGCAGTGCTAGCGGGAGGTTCTACGAGCAGTACTTC.